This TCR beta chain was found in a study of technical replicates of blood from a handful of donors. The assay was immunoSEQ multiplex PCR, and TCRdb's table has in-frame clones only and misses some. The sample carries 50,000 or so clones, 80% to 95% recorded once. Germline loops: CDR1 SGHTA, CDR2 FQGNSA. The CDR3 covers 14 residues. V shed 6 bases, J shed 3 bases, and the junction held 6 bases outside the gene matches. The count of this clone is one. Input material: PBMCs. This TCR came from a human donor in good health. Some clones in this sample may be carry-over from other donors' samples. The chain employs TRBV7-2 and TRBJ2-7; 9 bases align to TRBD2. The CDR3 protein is CASSTASGDYEQYF. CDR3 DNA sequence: TGTGCCAGCAGTACGGCTAGCGGGGACTACGAGCAGTACTTC.